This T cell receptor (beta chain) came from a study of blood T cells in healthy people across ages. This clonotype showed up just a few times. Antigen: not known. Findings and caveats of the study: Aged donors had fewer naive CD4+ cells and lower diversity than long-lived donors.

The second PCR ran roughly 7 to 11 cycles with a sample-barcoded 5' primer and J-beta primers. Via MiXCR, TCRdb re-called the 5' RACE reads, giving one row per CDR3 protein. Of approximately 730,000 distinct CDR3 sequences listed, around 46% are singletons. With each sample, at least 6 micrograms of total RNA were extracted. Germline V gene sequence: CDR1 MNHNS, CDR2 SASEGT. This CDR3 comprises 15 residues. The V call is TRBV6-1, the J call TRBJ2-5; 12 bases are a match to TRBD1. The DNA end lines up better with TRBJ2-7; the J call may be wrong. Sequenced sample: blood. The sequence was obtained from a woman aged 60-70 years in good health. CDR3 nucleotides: TGTGCCAGCAGTCCGGGACAGGGGGCTCGGTACGAGCAGTACTTC. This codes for CASSPGQGARYEQYF.